These 7 T cell receptor beta chains were all obtained from the same sample, sequenced in a study of cytotoxic CD8 clonotypes in ibrutinib-treated CLL (dated by TCRdb to about 2021). Library construction relied on the immunoSEQ multiplex PCR assay. Entries here come from immuneACCESS through TCRdb and include only in-frame sequences with V and J called. Some clones fail to appear in such tables; in the studies checked, an unresolved V gene covers under half of the shortfall, and the cause of the remainder is unknown. For this sample the table gives over 110,000 clones, of which more than 85% were detected only once. 11% of the sample is in the top ten clones. In light of the paper, this sample's time point label describes: 12 months on ibrutinib. This specimen was PBMCs, taken after 12 months of ibrutinib treatment. These receptors were taken from a human donor with chronic lymphocytic leukemia.

This chain uses TRBV28 with TRBJ1-4; D perhaps matches TRBD1 (5 bases). Germline V gene lookup returns CDR1 MDHEN and CDR2 SYDVKM. Trimming pared 1 base from V and 5 bases from J, leaving 8 bases between. The CDR3 length is 14 residues. DNA for the CDR3: TGTGCCAGCAGTTTATTGGGGGGGAATGAAAAACTGTTTTTT. Amino acid sequence: CASSLLGGNEKLFF.

The J gene is TRBJ2-5, the V gene TRBV19, with TRBD2 matching over 13 bases. Germline assignment: CDR1 LNHDA and CDR2 SQIVND (reference sequence). The CDR3 is 16 residues long. V gave up 1 base and J gave up 5 bases; unmatched junction bases: 4. The CDR3 protein is CASSIGGTSGTETQYF. The DNA for the CDR3 is TGTGCCAGTAGTATAGGAGGGACTAGCGGGACGGAGACCCAGTACTTC.

The gene calls are TRBV18 and TRBJ2-7, with TRBD1 matching over 12 bases. This CDR3 spans 15 amino acids. Per germline, CDR1 KGHSH and CDR2 LQKENI. J was trimmed by 6 bases and V by 5 bases; bases with no gene match: 8. The DNA of the CDR3 is TGTGCCAGCTCATCCGGGACAGGGGGCGGGTTCGAGCAGTACTTC. It specifies CASSSGTGGGFEQYF.

The chain is built from TRBV7-8 and TRBJ2-4, with D possibly matching TRBD1 (6 bases). The V gene lost 4 bases and the J gene lost 0 bases, with 16 bases spanning the gap. The germline CDR1 and CDR2 sequences are SGHVS and FQNEAQ. CDR3 size: 17 residues. The CDR3 here is CASSSAGSRGAKNIQYF. In DNA, the CDR3 is TGTGCCAGCAGCTCAGCCGGAAGCAGGGGAGCCAAAAACATTCAGTACTTC.

The CDR3 DNA is TGTGCCAGCTCGTTGGGACAGTACCAAGAGACCCAGTACTTC. Its translation is CASSLGQYQETQYF. The chain has TRBV18 and TRBJ2-5, with 7 bases lining up with TRBD1. The CDR3 covers 14 residues. Germline loops: CDR1 KGHSH, CDR2 LQKENI. Germline trimming cut 6 bases from V and 0 bases from J; bases unmatched to any gene: 4.

This chain connects TRBV11-2 to TRBJ2-3; no clear D gene. Trimming removed 2 bases at V and 5 bases at J, with 11 bases between. The length of the CDR3 is 14 residues. Germline V gene sequence: CDR1 SGHAT, CDR2 FQNNGV. CDR3 bases: TGTGCCAGCAGCTTAAGCCCAACCCAAGATACGCAGTATTTT. Protein product: CASSLSPTQDTQYF.

The chain links TRBV7-8 to TRBJ1-1; D is undetermined. CDR1 is SGHVS and CDR2 is FQNEAQ in the germline V gene. Trimming shortened V by 1 base and J by 7 bases, and 13 bases separated the two germline ends. The CDR3 runs to 14 residues. Written as DNA, the CDR3 is TGTGCCAGCAGCTTAGGATCGGAGGGTCGTGAAGCTTTCTTT. Translation gives CASSLGSEGREAFF.